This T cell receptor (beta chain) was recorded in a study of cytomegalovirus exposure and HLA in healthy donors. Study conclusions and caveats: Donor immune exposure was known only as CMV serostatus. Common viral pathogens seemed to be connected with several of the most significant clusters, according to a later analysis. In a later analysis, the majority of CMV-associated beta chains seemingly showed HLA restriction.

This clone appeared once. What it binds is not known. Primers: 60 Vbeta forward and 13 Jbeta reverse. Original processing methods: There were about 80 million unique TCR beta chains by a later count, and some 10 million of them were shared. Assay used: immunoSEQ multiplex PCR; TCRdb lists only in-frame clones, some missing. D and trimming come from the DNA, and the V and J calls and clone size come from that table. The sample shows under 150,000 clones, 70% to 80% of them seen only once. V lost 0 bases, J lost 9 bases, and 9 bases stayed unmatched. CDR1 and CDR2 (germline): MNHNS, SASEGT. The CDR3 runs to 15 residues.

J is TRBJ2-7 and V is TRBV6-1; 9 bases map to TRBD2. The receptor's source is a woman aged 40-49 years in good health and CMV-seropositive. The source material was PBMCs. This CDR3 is CASSEAQGSGGPQYF. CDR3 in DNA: TGTGCCAGCAGTGAAGCGCAGGGTAGCGGGGGCCCGCAGTACTTC.